This section outlines one T cell receptor (beta chain) sequence together with its context. The germline gives CDR1 SGHDN, CDR2 FVKESK. The V gene end was trimmed by 1 base and the J gene end by 4 bases; junction bases not matched to a gene: 10. The CDR3 covers 17 residues. The data originate from a study of T cell responses to AZD1222 COVID-19 vaccine. Profiling relied on immunoSEQ multiplex PCR, and the TCRdb table lists in-frame clones only, not all of them. The data show tens of thousands of clones, roughly 90% seen once. The sequence was collected from an adult in good health. The sample in question was peripheral blood, obtained on day 0 of AZD1222 vaccination. The rearrangement uses TRBV14 and TRBJ2-1; 7 nucleotides match TRBD2. CDR3 sequence reads: CASSQGGRERIYNEQFF. Here the CDR3 DNA reads TGTGCCAGCAGCCAAGGGGGGAGGGAGCGGATTTACAATGAGCAGTTCTTC.